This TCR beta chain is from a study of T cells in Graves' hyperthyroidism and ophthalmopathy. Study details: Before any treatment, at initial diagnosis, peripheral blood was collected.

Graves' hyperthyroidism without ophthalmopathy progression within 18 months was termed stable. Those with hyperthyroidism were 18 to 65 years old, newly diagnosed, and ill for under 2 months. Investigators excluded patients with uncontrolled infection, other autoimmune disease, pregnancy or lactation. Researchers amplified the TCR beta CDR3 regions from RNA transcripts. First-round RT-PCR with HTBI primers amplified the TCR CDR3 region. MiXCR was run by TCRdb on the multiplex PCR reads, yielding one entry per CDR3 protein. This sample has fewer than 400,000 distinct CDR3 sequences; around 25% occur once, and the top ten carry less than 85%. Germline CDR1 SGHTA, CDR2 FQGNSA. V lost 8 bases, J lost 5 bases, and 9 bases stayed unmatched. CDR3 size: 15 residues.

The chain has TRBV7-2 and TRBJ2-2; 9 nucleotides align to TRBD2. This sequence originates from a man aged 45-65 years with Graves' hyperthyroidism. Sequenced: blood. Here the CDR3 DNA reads TGTGCCAGCTCACGGACTAGCGAGGGAACCGGGGAGCTGTTTTTT. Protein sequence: CASSRTSEGTGELFF.